The 8 T cell receptor beta chains in this list originate from one sample, sequenced in a study of blood T cell repertoires in COVID-19. Profiled with immunoSEQ multiplex PCR; TCRdb holds only in-frame clones, not every one. There are 95,000 to 150,000 clones in the sample; about four fifths occur only once, and around 4.2% lies in the top ten. The sequencing sample was made of PBMCs or T cells enriched from blood (not recorded which). Every receptor here comes from a woman between 25 and 40 years old who had recovered from COVID-19.

The chain is built from TRBV30 and TRBJ1-5; TRBD1 agrees at 7 bases. CDR1 and CDR2 from the germline V gene are GTSNPN and SVGIG (reference sequence). The junction had 5 bases not matched to a gene; V was cut back by 3 bases and J by 6 bases. This CDR3 spans 13 amino acids. DNA for the CDR3: TGTGCCTGGAGCCACAGGGGAGGTCAGCCCCAGCATTTT. The encoded protein is CAWSHRGGQPQHF.

This clone was detected once. V usage is TRBV5-8 and J usage is TRBJ2-1; the match to TRBD2 covers 9 bases. CDR1 and CDR2 (germline): SGHTS, YDEGEE. The CDR3 covers 17 residues. Unmatched junction bases numbered 17, after V lost 4 bases and J lost 9 bases. CDR3: CASSLTISSGIRGEQFF. CDR3 sequence (DNA): TGTGCCAGCAGCCTCACCATCTCTAGCGGGATTAGGGGTGAGCAGTTCTTC.

The chain employs TRBV10-3 and TRBJ1-1; 9 nucleotides match TRBD1. This CDR3 region has 14 residues. V shed 6 bases, J shed 3 bases, and the junction held 5 bases outside the gene matches. Germline V gene data show CDR1 as ENHRY and CDR2 as SYGVKD. CDR3 amino acids: CAIRDRQGDTEAFF. The CDR3 DNA is TGTGCCATCAGGGACAGACAGGGGGACACTGAAGCTTTCTTT.

J is TRBJ1-1 and V is TRBV19; D ambiguous. V was clipped by 5 bases and J by 7 bases, with 8 bases between them. This CDR3 is 11 amino acids long. CDR1 is LNHDA, CDR2 SQIVND, per germline (reference sequence). CDR3 in DNA: TGTGCCAGTAGTCAGGCTTATGAAGCTTTCTTT. It codes for CASSQAYEAFF.

The chain uses TRBV2 and TRBJ2-3; 16 bases fit TRBD2. CDR3 length: 16 residues. Germline V gene lookup returns CDR1 SNHLY and CDR2 FYNNEI. V was pared by 6 bases and J by 4 bases, with 4 bases of the junction left unmatched. CDR3 protein: CASRGTSGRVSDTQYF. Here the CDR3 DNA reads TGTGCCAGCAGAGGGACTAGCGGGAGGGTTTCAGATACGCAGTATTTT.

The CDR3 reads CASSQQPRGASGANVLTF. The CDR3 nucleotides read TGCGCCAGCAGCCAACAACCTAGGGGCGCCTCTGGGGCCAACGTCCTGACTTTC. This chain joins TRBV4-1 and TRBJ2-6; possible D gene TRBD1, 5 bases. This CDR3 region has 18 residues. The germline V and J ends were trimmed by 2 bases and 0 bases, with 14 bases remaining between them. Germline V gene data show CDR1 as MGHRA and CDR2 as YSYEKL.

The V and J genes are TRBV27 and TRBJ2-7; 9 nucleotides match TRBD2. The CDR3 runs 15 residues. Germline loops: CDR1 MNHEY, CDR2 SMNVEV (reference sequence). With V trimmed by 3 bases and J by 6 bases, 9 bases remained unmatched. CDR3: CASSFGAGGHGEQYF. The DNA of the CDR3 is TGTGCCAGCAGTTTCGGGGCGGGAGGGCATGGCGAGCAGTACTTC.

The rearrangement joins TRBV21-1 to TRBJ2-1; no check of the table's D call, TRBD1, against the DNA was made. TRBV21-1 is described as a pseudogene. The CDR3 sequence is 17 residues long. The CDR3 loop reads CASSNTPGGCTYNEQFF. The CDR3 nucleotides read TGTGCCAGCAGCAATACCCCAGGGGGATGTACCTACAATGAGCAGTTCTTC.